Listed here are 27 T cell receptor beta chains from one sample, sequenced in a study of blood T cell repertoires in COVID-19. The table came from immunoSEQ multiplex PCR; TCRdb's copy has only in-frame clones and leaves some out. The table records about 290,000 clones, 80% to 90% of them present only once. Sequenced material: peripheral blood. The receptor set was obtained from a man aged 40-50 years with acute or convalescent COVID-19.

The chain has TRBV7-6 and TRBJ2-3, with a weak D call TRBD2 (5 bases). CDR3 length: 15 residues. Trimming left V 4 bases short and J 6 bases short, with 17 bases between. Germline V gives CDR1 SGHVS, CDR2 FNYEAQ. The CDR3 reads CASSSYREAKDTQYF. The CDR3 nucleotides read TGTGCCAGCAGCTCCTACCGGGAAGCGAAGGATACGCAGTATTTT.

This clone was seen a single time. V gene TRBV5-6 combines with J gene TRBJ2-1; no definite D call. This CDR3 contains 14 residues. Germline lookup yields CDR1 SGHDT and CDR2 YYEEEE. V was trimmed by 0 bases and J by 1 base, leaving 5 bases between them. The CDR3: CASSLGSSYNEQFF. The CDR3 DNA reads TGTGCCAGCAGCTTGGGGAGTTCCTACAATGAGCAGTTCTTC.

V usage is TRBV6-2 or TRBV6-3 and J usage is TRBJ1-2; D call uncertain. V was shortened by 0 bases and J by 3 bases, with 11 bases between the two germline ends. Germline lookup yields CDR1 MNHEY and CDR2 SVGEGT. The CDR3 length is 15 residues. CDR3 sequence: CASSYSSDGYYGYTF. The CDR3 region has the DNA TGTGCCAGCAGTTACTCGAGCGACGGATACTATGGCTACACCTTC.

The chain carries TRBV19 and TRBJ2-1, with 7 bases fitting TRBD1. CDR3 length: 16 residues. Trimming removed 4 bases from V and 5 bases from J; junction bases left unmatched: 11. Germline CDR1 is LNHDA and CDR2 is SQIVND (reference sequence). CDR3 loop: CASSTPTGAVNNEQFF. Written as DNA, the CDR3 is TGTGCCAGTAGTACCCCTACAGGGGCCGTTAACAATGAGCAGTTCTTC.

This chain links TRBV9 with TRBJ2-1; 9 bases are shared with TRBD1. The CDR3 sequence is 16 residues long. V gave up 3 bases and J gave up 2 bases; unmatched junction bases: 6. Germline CDR1 and CDR2: SGDLS and YYNGEE. CDR3 DNA: TGTGCCAGCAGCGCCGGGACAGGGAACACCTACAATGAGCAGTTCTTC. Its translation: CASSAGTGNTYNEQFF.

This chain links TRBV27 with TRBJ2-2, with 10 bases aligning to TRBD1. This CDR3 is built from 16 residues. From germline, CDR1 is MNHEY and CDR2 SMNVEV (reference sequence). After removal of 4 bases from V and 7 bases from J, the junction contained 9 bases not matched to a gene. CDR3 residues: CASSSFRDRGGGELFF. CDR3 DNA: TGTGCCAGCAGTTCATTTCGGGACAGGGGTGGCGGGGAGCTGTTTTTT.

The chain couples TRBV28 to TRBJ1-6; 7 bases align to TRBD1. The CDR3 is 15 residues long. The junction had 4 bases not matched to a gene; V was cut back by 5 bases and J by 3 bases. Germline V lookup: CDR1 MDHEN, CDR2 SYDVKM. The CDR3 spells CASSIGQDYNSPLHF. The CDR3 nucleotides are TGTGCCAGCAGTATCGGACAGGACTATAATTCACCCCTCCACTTT.

The V and J genes are TRBV5-6 and TRBJ1-5; no definite D call. CDR3 size: 12 residues. CDR1 is SGHDT, CDR2 YYEEEE, per germline. The V gene lost 0 bases and the J gene lost 4 bases, with 2 bases spanning the gap. The CDR3: CASSLANQPQHF. CDR3 DNA sequence: TGTGCCAGCAGCTTGGCAAATCAGCCCCAGCATTTT.

This clone was detected once. This chain uses TRBV5-1 with TRBJ1-4; TRBD1 agrees at 7 bases. Trimming cost V 3 bases and J 3 bases; bases outside gene matches: 8. The CDR3 totals 16 residues. Germline-derived CDR1 and CDR2 are SGHRS and YFSETQ. The CDR3 region has the DNA TGCGCCAGCAGCTCCCGTACAGGGGAGGCTAATGAAAAACTGTTTTTT. Amino acids: CASSSRTGEANEKLFF.

The gene calls are TRBV15 and TRBJ2-7; TRBD2 agrees at 7 bases. Germline CDR1 LNHNV, CDR2 YYDKDF (reference sequence). CDR3 length equals 18 residues. The V gene end was trimmed by 0 bases and the J gene end by 6 bases; junction bases not matched to a gene: 17. The CDR3 DNA is TGTGCCACCAGCAGAGATATTTCCACCCGGGAGGTCACCCGCGAGCAGTACTTC. Translated: CATSRDISTREVTREQYF. The full variable domain, completed using reference TRBV15 and TRBJ2-7, is DAMVIQNPRYQVTQFGKPVTLSCSQTLNHNVMYWYQQKSSQAPKLLFHYYDKDFNNEADTPDNFQSRRPNTSFCFLDIRSPGLGDTAMYLCATSRDISTREVTREQYFGPGTRLTVT.

This sequence joins TRBV7-9 and TRBJ2-7; D is unclear. Germline CDR1 SEHNR, CDR2 FQNEAQ (reference sequence). CDR3 length equals 12 residues. Trimming left V 3 bases short and J 7 bases short, with 10 bases between. CDR3 amino acids: CASSLTRSEQYF. The CDR3 DNA is TGTGCCAGCAGCTTGACTCGGAGTGAGCAGTACTTC.

This rearrangement joins TRBV3-1 (or the pseudogene TRBV3-2) to TRBJ1-2; 8 bases fit TRBD1. The germline gives CDR1 LGHDT, CDR2 YNNKEL (reference sequence). V lost 0 bases to trimming and J lost 4 bases; unmatched junction nucleotides: 7. There are 16 residues in the CDR3. The CDR3 DNA sequence: TGTGCCAGCAGCCAAGACCTTCAGGGGGCACGCTATGGCTACACCTTC. Amino acid sequence: CASSQDLQGARYGYTF.

Only a few counts were recorded for this clone. The CDR3 spells CASREGRSDEQFF. CDR3 bases: TGTGCCAGCAGGGAGGGAAGGAGCGATGAGCAGTTCTTC. The V gene is TRBV2, the J gene TRBJ2-1; maybe TRBD2 (6 bases). The CDR3 consists of 13 residues. V was cut by 6 bases and J by 8 bases, with 14 bases left in between. Germline CDR1 reads SNHLY; CDR2 reads FYNNEI.

The chain couples TRBV30 to TRBJ1-4, with 8 bases that match TRBD1. Germline V gives CDR1 GTSNPN, CDR2 SVGIG (reference sequence). This CDR3 spans 12 amino acids. Unmatched junction bases numbered 4, after V lost 5 bases and J lost 8 bases. The CDR3 is CAWQGASEKLFF. The CDR3 bases are TGTGCCTGGCAGGGGGCGTCGGAAAAACTGTTTTTT.

V and J are TRBV5-1 and TRBJ1-2; the D is unclear. Germline V gene data show CDR1 as SGHRS and CDR2 as YFSETQ. This CDR3 has 16 amino acids. The germline V and J ends were trimmed by 5 bases and 5 bases, with 22 bases remaining between them. CDR3 sequence reads: CASRFSAQSPTYGYTF. As DNA, the CDR3 is TGCGCCAGCAGGTTTTCAGCACAGAGCCCAACTTATGGCTACACCTTC. Based on the CDR3 plus reference TRBV5-1 and TRBJ1-2, the full variable domain is KAGVTQTPRYLIKTRGQQVTLSCSPISGHRSVSWYQQTPGQGLQFLFEYFSETQRNKGNFPGRFSGRQFSNSRSEMNVSTLELGDSALYLCASRFSAQSPTYGYTFGSGTRLTVV.

The rearrangement links TRBV5-6 to TRBJ1-6, with D hard to call. Germline V lookup: CDR1 SGHDT, CDR2 YYEEEE. This CDR3 region has 13 residues. The V gene lost 1 base and the J gene lost 13 bases, with 12 bases spanning the gap. CDR3 bases: TGTGCCAGCAGCTTGAACTCTCTGTCGCCCCTCCACTTT. This sequence encodes CASSLNSLSPLHF. Based on the CDR3 plus reference TRBV5-6 and TRBJ1-6, the full variable domain is DAGVTQSPTHLIKTRGQQVTLRCSPKSGHDTVSWYQQALGQGPQFIFQYYEEEERQRGNFPDRFSGHQFPNYSSELNVNALLLGDSALYLCASSLNSLSPLHFGNGTRLTVT.

This chain connects TRBV2 to TRBJ1-1, with D unresolved. Per the germline V gene, CDR1 is SNHLY and CDR2 is FYNNEI. V was clipped by 7 bases and J by 0 bases, with 9 bases between them. This CDR3 has 13 residues. The CDR3 region is CASKKGVNTEAFF. In DNA form, the CDR3 reads TGTGCCAGCAAAAAGGGAGTGAACACTGAAGCTTTCTTT.

V usage is TRBV3-1 (or the pseudogene TRBV3-2) and J usage is TRBJ1-2; TRBD1 aligns across 9 bases. CDR3 length: 15 amino acids. CDR1 and CDR2 from the germline V gene are LGHDT and YNNKEL (reference sequence). The trim removed 0 bases at V and 8 bases at J, leaving 7 bases unmatched. The CDR3 region is CASSQDAQGARGYTF. The CDR3 bases are TGTGCCAGCAGCCAAGATGCACAGGGGGCTCGGGGCTACACCTTC.

The V and J genes are TRBV29-1 and TRBJ1-4, with 7 bases identical to TRBD1. Trimming at V came to 5 bases and at J to 8 bases, leaving 5 bases not matched to a gene. The germline gives CDR1 SQVTM, CDR2 ANQGSEA. The CDR3 length is 12 residues. The CDR3 here is CSVWGQSEKLFF. The CDR3 bases are TGCAGCGTTTGGGGACAGTCAGAAAAACTGTTTTTT.

The chain couples TRBV25-1 to TRBJ1-1, with a weak D call TRBD1 (6 bases). Trimming took off 4 bases at V and 4 bases at J, with 7 bases between the two ends. Germline lookup yields CDR1 MGHDK and CDR2 SYGVNS. This CDR3 has 12 amino acids. The CDR3 DNA reads TGTGCCAGCAGTGGGGACATCACTGAAGCTTTCTTT. It yields the protein CASSGDITEAFF.

This chain links TRBV6-5 with TRBJ1-1; the D gene is possibly TRBD1 (5 bases). CDR1 is MNHEY, CDR2 SVGAGI, per germline. With 11 bases removed from V and 1 base from J, the gap between germline ends came to 20 bases. CDR3 length: 15 amino acids. CDR3 in DNA: TGTGCCGTCTCGCCGAGTACAACAGGGAACACTGAAGCTTTCTTT. Translated, it gives CAVSPSTTGNTEAFF.

The gene calls are TRBV4-1 and TRBJ2-3, with D possibly matching TRBD2 (6 bases). This CDR3 spans 17 amino acids. V was cut by 6 bases and J by 4 bases, with 23 bases left in between. Germline V gene data show CDR1 as MGHRA and CDR2 as YSYEKL. This CDR3 is CASRGGLKSLAADTQYF. In DNA, the CDR3 is TGCGCCAGCAGGGGGGGTTTGAAGAGCCTAGCCGCAGATACGCAGTATTTT.

V usage is TRBV4-2 and J usage is TRBJ2-2, with 8 bases fitting TRBD2. The V gene's germline CDR1 is LGHNA and CDR2 YNFKEQ. The trim removed 0 bases at V and 5 bases at J, leaving 5 bases unmatched. This CDR3 is 16 amino acids long. CDR3 DNA: TGTGCCAGCAGCCAAGAGGGACTAGTTGGGACCGGGGAGCTGTTTTTT. This codes for CASSQEGLVGTGELFF.

This clone was observed once. The rearrangement joins TRBV13 to TRBJ1-5; the match to TRBD1 covers 7 bases. Germline lookup yields CDR1 PRHDT and CDR2 FYEKMQ (reference sequence). CDR3 size: 17 residues. V shed 4 bases and J 1 base; nucleotides not matched to a gene: 10. DNA of the CDR3: TGTGCCAGCAGCTCGCAGGGGGAAAGGAGGAGCAATCAGCCCCAGCATTTT. Translating it yields CASSSQGERRSNQPQHF.

The rearrangement links TRBV5-5 to TRBJ2-7; 12 nucleotides line up with TRBD1. The CDR3 is 16 residues long. V trimming: 4 bases; J trimming: 1 base; junction bases outside the gene matches: 6. Germline CDR1 SGHKS, CDR2 YYEKEE (reference sequence). CDR3 nucleotide sequence: TGTGCCAGCAGCCCCGGGACAGGGGGCGTTTCCTACGAGCAGTACTTC. Its protein is CASSPGTGGVSYEQYF.

The V call is TRBV24-1, the J call TRBJ2-2, with D perhaps TRBD1 (5 bases). Germline CDR1 and CDR2: KGHDR and SFDVKD. V was clipped by 4 bases and J by 6 bases, with 5 bases between them. This CDR3 comprises 12 residues. Here the CDR3 DNA reads TGTGCCACCAGTGACAGGGCCGGGGAGCTGTTTTTT. The encoded protein is CATSDRAGELFF.

The J gene is TRBJ1-6, the V gene TRBV6-5; 7 bases are a match to TRBD1. This CDR3 has 12 residues. CDR1 MNHEY and CDR2 SVGAGI come from the germline V gene. V shed 4 bases and J 15 bases; nucleotides not matched to a gene: 6. CDR3 nucleotides: TGTGCCAGCAGTTCGGGACAGTCGAGCCTCCACTTT. This gives the protein CASSSGQSSLHF.